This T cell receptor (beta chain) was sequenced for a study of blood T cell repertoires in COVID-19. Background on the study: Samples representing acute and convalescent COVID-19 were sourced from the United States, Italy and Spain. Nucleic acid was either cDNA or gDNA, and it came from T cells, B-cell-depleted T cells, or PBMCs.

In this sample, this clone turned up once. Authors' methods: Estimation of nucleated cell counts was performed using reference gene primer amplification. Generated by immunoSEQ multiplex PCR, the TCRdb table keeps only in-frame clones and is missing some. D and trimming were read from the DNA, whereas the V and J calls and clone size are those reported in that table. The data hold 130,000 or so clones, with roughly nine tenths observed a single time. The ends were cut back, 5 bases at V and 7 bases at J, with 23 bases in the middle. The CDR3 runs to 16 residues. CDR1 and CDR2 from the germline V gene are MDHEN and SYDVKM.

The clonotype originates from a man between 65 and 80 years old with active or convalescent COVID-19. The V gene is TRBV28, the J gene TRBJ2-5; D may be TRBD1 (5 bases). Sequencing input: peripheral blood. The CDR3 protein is CASSPLRSVQRGTQYF. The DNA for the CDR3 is TGTGCCAGCAGTCCCCTTCGCAGCGTCCAAAGGGGGACCCAGTACTTC. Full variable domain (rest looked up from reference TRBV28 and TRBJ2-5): DVKVTQSSRYLVKRTGEKVFLECVQDMDHENMFWYRQDPGLGLRLIYFSYDVKMKEKGDIPEGYSVSREKKERFSLILESASTNQTSMYLCASSPLRSVQRGTQYFGPGTRLLVL.